This T cell receptor (beta chain) was recorded in a study of T cell changes during pregnancy in multiple sclerosis. The assay was immunoSEQ multiplex PCR, and TCRdb's table has in-frame clones only and misses some. In the table there are about 100,000 clones, over 85% of which are singletons. This clonotype originated in a female donor with multiple sclerosis, enrolled in a pregnancy study. Sequenced material: peripheral blood, taken after pregnancy.

Here the CDR3 reads CASSQEPREIGEQYF. For the CDR3, the DNA is TGCGCCAGCAGCCAAGAACCGCGGGAGATAGGTGAGCAGTACTTC. The chain links TRBV4-1 to TRBJ2-7; 7 bases fit TRBD2. Losses at the gene ends were 0 bases for V and 7 bases for J; bases not matched to a gene: 9. CDR3 length: 15 residues. CDR1 and CDR2 (germline): MGHRA, YSYEKL.